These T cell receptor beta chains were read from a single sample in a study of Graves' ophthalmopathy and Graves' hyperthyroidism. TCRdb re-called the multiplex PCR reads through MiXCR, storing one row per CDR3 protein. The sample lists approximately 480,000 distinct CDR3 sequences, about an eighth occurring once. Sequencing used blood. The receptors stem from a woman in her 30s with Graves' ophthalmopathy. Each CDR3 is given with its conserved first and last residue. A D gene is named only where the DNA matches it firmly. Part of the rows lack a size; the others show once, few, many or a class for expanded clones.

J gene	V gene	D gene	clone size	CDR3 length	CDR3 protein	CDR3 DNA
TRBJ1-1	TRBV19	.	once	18	CASTPPAGKGGRSTEAFF	TGTGCCAGTACCCCCCCAGCGGGGAAAGGGGGAAGAAGTACTGAAGCTTTCTTT
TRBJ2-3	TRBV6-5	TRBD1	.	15	CASSSDRGSTDTQYF	TGTGCCAGCAGTTCGGACAGGGGTAGCACAGATACGCAGTATTTT
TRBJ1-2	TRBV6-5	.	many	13	CASSYDSYYGYTF	TGTGCCAGCAGTTACGACAGTTACTATGGCTACACCTTC
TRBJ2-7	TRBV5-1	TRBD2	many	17	CASSPGLAGPLRGEQYF	TGCGCCAGCAGCCCCGGACTAGCGGGACCCTTACGGGGCGAGCAGTACTTC
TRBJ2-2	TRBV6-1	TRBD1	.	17	CASRIQGKGSNTGELFF	TGTGCCAGCAGAATACAGGGGAAAGGCTCGAACACCGGGGAGCTGTTTTTT
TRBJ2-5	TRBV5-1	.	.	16	CASSLVLRGPQETQYF	TGCGCCAGCAGCTTGGTCCTGCGGGGGCCCCAAGAGACCCAGTACTTC
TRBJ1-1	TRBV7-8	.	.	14	CASSPGRAGTEAFF	TGTGCCAGCAGTCCTGGACGGGCGGGCACTGAAGCTTTCTTT
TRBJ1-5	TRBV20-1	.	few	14	CSASGADSYQPQHF	TGCAGTGCTAGTGGGGCAGACTCCTATCAGCCCCAGCATTTT
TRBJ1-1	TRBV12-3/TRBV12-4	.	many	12	CASSFDPTQAFF	TGTGCCAGCAGTTTTGACCCTACTCAGGCTTTCTTT
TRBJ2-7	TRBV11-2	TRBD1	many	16	CASSLMAGTAFYEQYF	TGTGCCAGCAGCTTAATGGCCGGGACAGCCTTCTACGAGCAGTACTTC
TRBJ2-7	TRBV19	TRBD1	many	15	CASSTTGTGGLEQYF	TGTGCCAGTAGTACGACCGGGACAGGGGGTCTCGAGCAGTACTTC
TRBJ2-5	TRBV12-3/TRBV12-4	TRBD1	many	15	CASSYTGTAKETQYF	TGTGCCAGCAGTTACACCGGGACAGCCAAAGAGACCCAGTACTTC
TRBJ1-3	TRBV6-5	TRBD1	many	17	CASSYTRDRDSGNTIYF	TGTGCCAGCAGTTACACCAGGGACAGGGATAGTGGAAACACCATATATTTT
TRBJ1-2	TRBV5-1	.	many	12	CASSTGRYGYTF	TGCGCCAGCAGCACTGGGAGGTATGGCTACACCTTC
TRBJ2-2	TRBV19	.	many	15	CASSTPGQNTGELFF	TGTGCCAGTAGTACCCCGGGACAAAACACCGGGGAGCTGTTTTTT
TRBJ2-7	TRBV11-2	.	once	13	CASCFFWEVVQYF	TGTGCCAGCTGCTTCTTTTGGGAGGTTGTGCAGTACTTC
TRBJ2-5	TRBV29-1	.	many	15	CSVGAGHTRGETQYF	TGCAGCGTTGGGGCAGGGCACACTCGAGGGGAGACCCAGTACTTC
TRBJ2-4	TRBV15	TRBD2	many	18	CATSRDIVWERGADIQYF	TGTGCCACCAGCAGAGATATAGTTTGGGAGCGGGGGGCGGACATTCAGTACTTC
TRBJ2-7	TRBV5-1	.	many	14	CASSPGEGLGEQYF	TGCGCCAGCAGCCCAGGGGAGGGACTGGGAGAGCAGTACTTC
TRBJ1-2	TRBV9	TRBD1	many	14	CASSGRTGHLGYTF	TGTGCCAGCAGCGGTAGGACAGGTCATTTGGGCTACACCTTC
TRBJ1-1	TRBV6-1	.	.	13	CASSRDPAREAFF	TGTGCCAGCAGCAGGGACCCGGCGAGGGAAGCTTTCTTT
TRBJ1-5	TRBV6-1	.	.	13	CASRVRGYQPQHF	TGTGCCAGCAGAGTCAGGGGATATCAGCCCCAGCATTTT
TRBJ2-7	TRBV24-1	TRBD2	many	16	CATSAFGTSGVYEQYF	TGTGCCACCAGTGCCTTTGGGACTAGCGGGGTTTACGAGCAGTACTTC
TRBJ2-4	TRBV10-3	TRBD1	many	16	CAISPTGEGAKNIQYF	TGTGCCATCAGCCCAACAGGGGAAGGAGCCAAAAACATTCAGTACTTC
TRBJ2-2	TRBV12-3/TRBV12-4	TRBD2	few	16	CASSQTSGGVDGELFF	TGTGCCAGCAGTCAGACTAGCGGGGGGGTTGACGGGGAGCTGTTTTTT
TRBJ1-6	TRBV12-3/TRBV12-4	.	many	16	CASSQSWSSYNSPLHF	TGTGCCAGCAGCCAAAGTTGGAGCTCCTATAATTCACCCCTCCACTTT
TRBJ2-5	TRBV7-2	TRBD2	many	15	CASSYQRGAQETQYF	TGTGCCAGCAGCTACCAGCGGGGGGCCCAAGAGACCCAGTACTTC
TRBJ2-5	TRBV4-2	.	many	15	CASSQAGTDQETQYF	TGTGCCAGCAGCCAAGCGGGAACAGACCAAGAGACCCAGTACTTC
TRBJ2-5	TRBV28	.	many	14	CASSLGQVKETQYF	TGTGCCAGCAGTTTAGGCCAGGTCAAAGAGACCCAGTACTTC
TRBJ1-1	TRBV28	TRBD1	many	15	CASSLGGTANTEAFF	TGTGCCAGCAGTTTGGGGGGGACAGCCAACACTGAAGCTTTCTTT
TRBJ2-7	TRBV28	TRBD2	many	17	CASSSSLAGRSSYEQYF	TGTGCCAGCAGTTCGTCACTAGCGGGAAGGAGCTCCTACGAGCAGTACTTC
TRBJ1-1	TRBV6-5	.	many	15	CASSRDRSVNTEAFF	TGTGCCAGCAGCAGGGATAGATCCGTGAACACTGAAGCTTTCTTT
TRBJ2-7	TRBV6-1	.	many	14	CASSSGTERFEQYF	TGTGCCAGCAGTAGCGGGACAGAGCGATTCGAGCAGTACTTC
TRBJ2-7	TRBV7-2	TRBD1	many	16	CASSRTGGGSSYEQYF	TGTGCCAGCAGCAGAACAGGGGGCGGGAGCTCCTACGAGCAGTACTTC
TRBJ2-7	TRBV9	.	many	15	CASSVALGQNYEQYF	TGTGCCAGCAGCGTAGCCCTGGGCCAGAACTACGAGCAGTACTTC
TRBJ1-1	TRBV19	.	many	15	CASSTAGEANTEAFF	TGTGCCAGTAGTACGGCAGGGGAGGCGAACACTGAAGCTTTCTTT
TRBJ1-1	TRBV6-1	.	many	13	CASSEERGLGAFF	TGTGCCAGCAGTGAGGAAAGGGGCCTAGGAGCTTTCTTT
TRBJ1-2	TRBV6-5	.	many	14	CASSSDRLVRGYTF	TGTGCCAGCAGTTCCGACAGGTTGGTTCGTGGCTACACCTTC
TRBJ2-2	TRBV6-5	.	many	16	CASSYSRGDRTGELFF	TGTGCCAGCAGTTACTCGAGGGGGGATAGGACCGGGGAGCTGTTTTTT
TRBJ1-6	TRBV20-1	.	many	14	CSASGGRGNSPLHF	TGCAGTGCTAGTGGGGGGCGCGGAAATTCACCCCTCCACTTT
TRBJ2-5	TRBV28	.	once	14	CASSLPRDQETQYF	TGTGCCAGCAGTTTACCCAGGGATCAAGAGACCCAGTACTTC
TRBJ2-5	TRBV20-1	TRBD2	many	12	CSASQRGETQYF	TGCAGTGCTAGTCAGCGGGGGGAGACCCAGTACTTC
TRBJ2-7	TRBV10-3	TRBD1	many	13	CAISAGTAREQYF	TGTGCCATCAGTGCCGGGACAGCGAGAGAGCAGTACTTC
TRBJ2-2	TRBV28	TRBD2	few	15	CASKPAGGGTGELFF	TGTGCCAGCAAACCTGCGGGGGGAGGGACCGGGGAGCTGTTTTTT
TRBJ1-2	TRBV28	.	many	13	CASSLWQADGYTF	TGTGCCAGCAGTTTATGGCAGGCCGATGGCTACACCTTC
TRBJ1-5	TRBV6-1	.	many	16	CASRETGTKINQPQHF	TGTGCCAGCAGAGAAACAGGGACCAAGATCAATCAGCCCCAGCATTTT
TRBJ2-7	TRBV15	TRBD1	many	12	CATSTTGDEQYF	TGTGCCACCAGCACCACAGGGGACGAGCAGTACTTC
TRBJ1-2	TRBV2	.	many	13	CASSEAEVFGYTF	TGTGCCAGCAGTGAAGCTGAGGTCTTTGGCTACACCTTC
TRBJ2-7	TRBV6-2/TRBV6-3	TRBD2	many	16	CASSRIYSGRAHEQYF	TGTGCCAGCAGTCGAATATATAGCGGGAGGGCCCACGAGCAGTACTTC
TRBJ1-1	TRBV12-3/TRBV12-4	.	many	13	CASSPKETFEAFF	TGTGCCAGCAGTCCCAAAGAGACCTTTGAAGCTTTCTTT
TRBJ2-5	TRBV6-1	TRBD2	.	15	CASRILAGGQETQYF	TGTGCCAGCAGGATACTAGCGGGAGGACAAGAGACCCAGTACTTC